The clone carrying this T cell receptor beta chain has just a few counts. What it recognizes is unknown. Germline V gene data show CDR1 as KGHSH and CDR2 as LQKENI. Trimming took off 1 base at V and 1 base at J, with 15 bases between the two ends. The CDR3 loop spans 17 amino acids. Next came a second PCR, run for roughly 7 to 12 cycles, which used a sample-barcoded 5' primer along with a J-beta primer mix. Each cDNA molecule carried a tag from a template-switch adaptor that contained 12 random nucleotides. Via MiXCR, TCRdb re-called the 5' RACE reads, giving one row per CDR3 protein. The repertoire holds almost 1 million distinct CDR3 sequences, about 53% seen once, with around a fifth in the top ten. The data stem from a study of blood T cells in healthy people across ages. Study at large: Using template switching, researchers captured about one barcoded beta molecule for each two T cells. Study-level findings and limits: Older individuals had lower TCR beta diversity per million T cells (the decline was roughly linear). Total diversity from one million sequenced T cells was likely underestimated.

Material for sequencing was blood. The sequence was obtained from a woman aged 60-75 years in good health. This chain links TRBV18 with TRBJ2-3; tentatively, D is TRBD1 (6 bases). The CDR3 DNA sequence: TGTGCCAGCTCACCACTCCCCCCCAAGGGGGGCACAGATACGCAGTATTTT. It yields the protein CASSPLPPKGGTDTQYF.